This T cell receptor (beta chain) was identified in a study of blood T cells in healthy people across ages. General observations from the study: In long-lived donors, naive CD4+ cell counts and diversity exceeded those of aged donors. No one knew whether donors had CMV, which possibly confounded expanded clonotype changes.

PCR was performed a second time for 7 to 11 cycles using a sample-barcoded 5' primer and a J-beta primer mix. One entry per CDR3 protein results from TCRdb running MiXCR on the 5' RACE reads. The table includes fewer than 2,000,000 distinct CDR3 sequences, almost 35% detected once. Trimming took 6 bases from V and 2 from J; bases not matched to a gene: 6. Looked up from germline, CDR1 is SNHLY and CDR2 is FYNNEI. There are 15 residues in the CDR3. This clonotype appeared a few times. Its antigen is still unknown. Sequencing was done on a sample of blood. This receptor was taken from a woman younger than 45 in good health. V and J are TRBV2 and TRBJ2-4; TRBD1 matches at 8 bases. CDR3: CASRGQGASKNIQYF. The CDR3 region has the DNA TGTGCCAGCAGGGGGCAGGGGGCTTCCAAAAACATTCAGTACTTC.